This is a list of T cell receptor beta chains from one sample in a study of T cells after yellow fever vaccination. Via MiXCR, TCRdb re-called the 5' RACE reads, giving one row per CDR3 protein. The data show about 320,000 distinct CDR3 sequences, around 11% seen once. Sequencing used CD4+ T cells sorted from PBMCs, obtained 45 days after the yellow fever booster vaccination. These receptors all come from a man between 18 and 29 years old who received the YFV17D yellow fever vaccine. Each CDR3 is given with its conserved first and last residue. D genes are given only for firm matches. Clone size is stated in some rows and not others, as once, few, many or a class when expanded.

D gene: -
V gene: TRBV10-2
J gene: TRBJ2-5
clone size: few
CDR3 protein: CASCSTMGETQYF
CDR3 DNA: TGCGCCAGCTGCTCGACCATGGGGGAGACCCAGTACTTC

D gene: -
V gene: TRBV19
J gene: TRBJ2-6
clone size: many
CDR3 protein: CASSKRVSGANVLTF
CDR3 DNA: TGTGCCAGTAGTAAGAGGGTATCTGGGGCCAACGTCCTGACTTTC

D gene: -
V gene: TRBV6-2/TRBV6-3
J gene: TRBJ1-2
clone size: -
CDR3 protein: CASSYLGVRGYTF
CDR3 DNA: TGTGCCAGCAGTTACCTGGGAGTTCGCGGCTACACCTTC

D gene: -
V gene: TRBV5-4
J gene: TRBJ2-5
clone size: -
CDR3 protein: CASSLGPPTGEETQYF
CDR3 DNA: TGTGCCAGCAGCTTGGGCCCACCGACGGGGGAGGAGACCCAGTACTTC

D gene: -
V gene: TRBV5-1
J gene: TRBJ1-2
clone size: -
CDR3 protein: CASSPGRRDYGYTF
CDR3 DNA: TGCGCCAGCAGCCCCGGAAGGCGGGACTATGGCTACACCTTC

D gene: TRBD1
V gene: TRBV9
J gene: TRBJ1-2
clone size: few
CDR3 protein: CASTLAGGSNYGYTF
CDR3 DNA: TGTGCCAGTACCTTGGCAGGGGGAAGTAACTATGGCTACACCTTC

D gene: -
V gene: TRBV6-6
J gene: TRBJ1-2
clone size: few
CDR3 protein: CASSNRDYITAVGGYTF
CDR3 DNA: TGTGCCAGCAGTAACCGGGACTATATAACCGCCGTCGGAGGCTACACCTTC

D gene: -
V gene: TRBV18
J gene: TRBJ1-1
clone size: -
CDR3 protein: CASSPAGDTEAFF
CDR3 DNA: TGTGCCAGCTCACCCGCGGGGGACACTGAAGCTTTCTTT

D gene: TRBD1
V gene: TRBV6-5
J gene: TRBJ2-7
clone size: many
CDR3 protein: CASSYRGRGLNEQYF
CDR3 DNA: TGTGCCAGCAGTTACAGAGGCAGGGGGCTCAACGAGCAGTACTTC

D gene: -
V gene: TRBV29-1
J gene: TRBJ2-7
clone size: few
CDR3 protein: CSVGIWGSYEQYF
CDR3 DNA: TGCAGCGTTGGTATTTGGGGGTCCTACGAGCAGTACTTC

D gene: TRBD2
V gene: TRBV7-2
J gene: TRBJ2-3
clone size: few
CDR3 protein: CASSKGIGGGTDTQYF
CDR3 DNA: TGTGCCAGCAGCAAAGGGATCGGCGGGGGGACAGATACGCAGTATTTT

D gene: -
V gene: TRBV7-2
J gene: TRBJ1-2
clone size: -
CDR3 protein: CASSPGTAPRLYGYTF
CDR3 DNA: TGTGCCAGCAGCCCCGGGACGGCCCCGCGATTATATGGCTACACCTTC

D gene: -
V gene: TRBV7-8
J gene: TRBJ2-5
clone size: few
CDR3 protein: CASSQRARQETQYF
CDR3 DNA: TGTGCCAGCAGCCAGCGGGCCCGACAAGAGACCCAGTACTTC

D gene: -
V gene: TRBV7-2
J gene: TRBJ2-4
clone size: -
CDR3 protein: CASSSRLAKNIQYF
CDR3 DNA: TGTGCCAGCAGCTCCCGACTAGCCAAAAACATTCAGTACTTC

D gene: -
V gene: TRBV4-1
J gene: TRBJ1-2
clone size: few
CDR3 protein: CASSQDEGGISYGYTF
CDR3 DNA: TGCGCCAGCAGCCAAGATGAGGGGGGCATATCCTATGGCTACACCTTC

D gene: TRBD2
V gene: TRBV12-3/TRBV12-4
J gene: TRBJ2-2
clone size: many
CDR3 protein: CASSLGTRNTGELFF
CDR3 DNA: TGTGCCAGCAGTTTAGGGACTAGAAACACCGGGGAGCTGTTTTTT

D gene: TRBD1
V gene: TRBV5-1
J gene: TRBJ2-3
clone size: -
CDR3 protein: CASSLGQGREDTQYF
CDR3 DNA: TGCGCCAGCAGTCTGGGACAGGGGAGAGAAGATACGCAGTATTTT

D gene: -
V gene: TRBV19
J gene: TRBJ2-7
clone size: few
CDR3 protein: CASSSRINYEQYF
CDR3 DNA: TGTGCCAGTAGTTCCCGGATAAACTACGAGCAGTACTTC

D gene: -
V gene: TRBV7-3
J gene: TRBJ2-2
clone size: few
CDR3 protein: CASSSTASTGELFF
CDR3 DNA: TGTGCCAGCAGCTCGACAGCAAGCACCGGGGAGCTGTTTTTT

D gene: -
V gene: TRBV12-3/TRBV12-4
J gene: TRBJ1-1
clone size: -
CDR3 protein: CASRPDSATEAFF
CDR3 DNA: TGTGCCAGCAGACCGGACAGTGCCACTGAAGCTTTCTTT

D gene: -
V gene: TRBV5-1
J gene: TRBJ1-2
clone size: -
CDR3 protein: CASSLGPNWPANYGYTF
CDR3 DNA: TGCGCCAGCAGCTTGGGCCCGAACTGGCCAGCTAACTATGGCTACACCTTC

D gene: -
V gene: TRBV7-2
J gene: TRBJ2-7
clone size: few
CDR3 protein: CASSSTGFEQYF
CDR3 DNA: TGTGCCAGCAGCTCGACAGGCTTCGAGCAGTACTTC

D gene: -
V gene: TRBV5-1
J gene: TRBJ2-3
clone size: -
CDR3 protein: CASSPPRGGGPDTQYF
CDR3 DNA: TGCGCCAGCAGCCCCCCCAGGGGCGGCGGACCAGATACGCAGTATTTT

D gene: TRBD1
V gene: TRBV7-2
J gene: TRBJ2-7
clone size: -
CDR3 protein: CASSLGTVYEQYF
CDR3 DNA: TGTGCCAGCAGCTTGGGGACAGTCTACGAGCAGTACTTC